The rows below give T cell receptor beta chains drawn from one sample of a study of T cell responses to AZD1222 COVID-19 vaccine. Sequencing used immunoSEQ multiplex PCR; TCRdb keeps in-frame clones, though not all of them. This table holds 100,000 to 150,000 clones, 88% found once. The specimen was peripheral blood, collected on day 0 of AZD1222 vaccination. The receptors here all came from an adult in good health. CDR3s include the opening cysteine and the closing phenylalanine or tryptophan. The order of the fields is CDR3 length, D gene, clone size, V gene, J gene, CDR3 protein, CDR3 DNA. The D gene is left open where the match is weak. Expanded clones are given a class, and other clones once, few, many or no size at all.

13	NA	NA	TRBV2	TRBJ2-4	CASTPERGNIQYF	TGTGCCAGCACCCCCGAAAGGGGTAACATTCAGTACTTC
14	NA	NA	TRBV6-6	TRBJ1-5	CASSYADSNQPQHF	TGTGCCAGCAGTTATGCGGATAGCAATCAGCCCCAGCATTTT
12	NA	NA	TRBV6-1	TRBJ2-3	CASSELGDTQYF	TGTGCCAGCAGTGAGCTTGGAGATACGCAGTATTTT
14	NA	NA	TRBV6-1	TRBJ1-1	CASSDDSVILAAFF	TGTGCCAGCAGTGACGATTCGGTAATTCTTGCAGCTTTCTTT
17	NA	NA	TRBV18	TRBJ2-3	CASSPPLGGDHTDTQYF	TGTGCCAGCTCACCGCCCCTGGGGGGCGATCACACAGATACGCAGTATTTT
13	NA	NA	TRBV25-1	TRBJ1-1	CASGASGAVEAFF	TGTGCCAGCGGGGCCTCGGGGGCGGTTGAAGCTTTCTTT
14	NA	NA	TRBV7-2	TRBJ2-6	CASSLPSGANVLTF	TGTGCCAGCAGCTTGCCTTCTGGGGCCAACGTCCTGACTTTC
14	NA	NA	TRBV11-3	TRBJ1-2	CASSVRGASYGYTF	TGTGCCAGCAGCGTCCGGGGGGCCTCCTATGGCTACACCTTC
13	NA	once	TRBV10-3	TRBJ2-3	CAISSRDTDTQYF	TGTGCCATCAGTTCCAGGGACACAGATACGCAGTATTTT
11	NA	NA	TRBV2	TRBJ1-4	CARGNAAKLFF	TGTGCCAGAGGAAATGCTGCGAAACTGTTTTTT
17	NA	NA	TRBV27	TRBJ2-7	CASSLTPPTSGLSEQYF	TGTGCCAGCAGTTTAACCCCTCCGACTTCCGGTCTAAGCGAGCAGTACTTC
16	TRBD2	NA	TRBV10-2	TRBJ2-2	CASRGLAGGNTGELFF	TGCGCCAGCAGGGGACTAGCGGGAGGGAACACCGGGGAGCTGTTTTTT
14	NA	few	TRBV2	TRBJ1-5	CASSVQVSNQPQHF	TGTGCCAGCAGTGTACAGGTGAGCAATCAGCCCCAGCATTTT
13	NA	NA	TRBV4-3	TRBJ1-1	CASSPGLNTEAFF	TGCGCCAGCAGCCCGGGGCTGAACACTGAAGCTTTCTTT
16	TRBD1	NA	TRBV27	TRBJ2-2	CASALSGTGGGGELFF	TGTGCCAGCGCCTTGTCCGGGACAGGGGGCGGCGGGGAGCTGTTTTTT
13	NA	few	TRBV20-1	TRBJ1-2	CSASVQGNYGYTF	TGCAGTGCTAGTGTCCAGGGGAATTATGGCTACACCTTC
11	NA	few	TRBV20-1	TRBJ1-2	CSARDNYGYTF	TGCAGTGCCCGAGACAACTATGGCTACACCTTC
14	NA	NA	TRBV5-8	TRBJ1-1	CASSLEWGRGEAFF	TGTGCCAGCAGCTTGGAGTGGGGGCGAGGTGAAGCTTTCTTT
13	NA	once	TRBV30	TRBJ1-6	CAWSWGNNSPLHF	TGTGCCTGGAGCTGGGGTAATAATTCACCCCTCCACTTT
15	TRBD1	NA	TRBV6-6	TRBJ1-2	CASRNPGQGADGYTF	TGTGCCAGCAGGAACCCGGGACAGGGGGCGGATGGCTACACCTTC
14	NA	NA	TRBV5-1	TRBJ2-2	CASSLWAGAGELFF	TGCGCCAGCAGCTTGTGGGCCGGTGCCGGGGAGCTGTTTTTT
16	NA	NA	TRBV7-9	TRBJ1-2	CASSSPPGGGSYGYTF	TGTGCCAGCAGCTCCCCACCGGGGGGCGGAAGCTATGGCTACACCTTC
13	NA	NA	TRBV5-1	TRBJ1-1	CASSFTANTEAFF	TGCGCCAGCAGCTTTACAGCTAACACTGAAGCTTTCTTT
9	NA	once	TRBV7-9	TRBJ2-5	CAWGETQYF	TGTGCCTGGGGCGAGACCCAGTACTTC
15	NA	NA	TRBV5-4	TRBJ2-3	CASSLAQGRTDTQYF	TGTGCCAGCAGCTTGGCGCAAGGGCGCACAGATACGCAGTATTTT
15	TRBD2	NA	TRBV11-2	TRBJ2-1	CASSSLLAGINEQFF	TGTGCCAGCAGCTCCCTACTAGCGGGAATCAATGAGCAGTTCTTC
13	NA	NA	TRBV4-1	TRBJ1-1	CASSQDTVGEAFF	TGCGCCAGCAGCCAAGACACCGTGGGGGAAGCTTTCTTT
14	NA	once	TRBV2	TRBJ2-7	CASSDQGRGLEQYF	TGTGCCAGCAGTGATCAGGGAAGGGGCCTCGAGCAGTACTTC
15	TRBD1	NA	TRBV28	TRBJ1-5	CASSFKYRGDQPQHF	TGTGCCAGCAGTTTTAAATACAGGGGAGATCAGCCCCAGCATTTT
13	NA	NA	TRBV7-2	TRBJ1-1	CASSFTANTEAFF	TGTGCCAGCAGCTTCACAGCCAACACTGAAGCTTTCTTT
17	NA	NA	TRBV28	TRBJ2-5	CASSPPGAPGEWETQYF	TGTGCCAGCAGTCCCCCGGGGGCACCCGGGGAGTGGGAGACCCAGTACTTC
11	NA	NA	TRBV30	TRBJ1-2	CAWSPLYGYTF	TGTGCCTGGAGTCCCCTCTATGGCTACACCTTC
14	NA	NA	TRBV5-1	TRBJ1-1	CASSTRGEVSEAFF	TGCGCCAGCAGCACCAGGGGTGAAGTCTCTGAAGCTTTCTTT
13	NA	NA	TRBV19	TRBJ2-7	CASSSGQNYEQYF	TGTGCCAGTAGTTCCGGACAGAACTACGAGCAGTACTTC
12	NA	NA	TRBV2	TRBJ2-7	CALRDIHYEQYF	TGTGCTCTCAGGGACATCCACTACGAGCAGTACTTC